The clone carrying this T cell receptor (beta chain) has just one count. What it recognizes is unknown. The CDR3 runs to 13 residues. Trimming removed 5 bases from V and 2 bases from J, with 8 bases in between. CDR1 is SGHRS, CDR2 YFSETQ, per germline. The data belong to a study of post-analysis software for immune sequencing data. The study, taken as a whole, reports: Higher frequency in patients than in controls was seen for about five TRBV segments, with TRBV5-6, TRBV5-1 and TRBV20-1 among them. When compared against controls, multiple sclerosis patients showed significantly lower normalized Chao1 diversity.

Incorporated into the TCR beta cDNA libraries were unique molecular identifiers, which served to reduce PCR and sequencing biases. The T cell input of roughly 0.95 to 10 million gave roughly 0.5 million cDNA molecules. TCRdb processed the PCR reads anew with MiXCR; each CDR3 protein has one entry. Of about 430,000 distinct CDR3 sequences in the sample, more than 30% are singletons; the top ten hold 7.5% to 8.5%. The clonotype originates from a girl aged 2-15 years with multiple sclerosis. This sequence joins TRBV5-1 and TRBJ1-3; TRBD1 is a possible D gene (6 bases). The sample taken for sequencing was blood. The CDR3 DNA follows: TGCGCCAGCAGTGGACAGACTGGAAACACCATATATTTT. It is translated as CASSGQTGNTIYF.